Below are 31 T cell receptor beta chains sequenced from a single sample in a study of blood T cell repertoires in COVID-19. Profiling relied on immunoSEQ multiplex PCR, and the TCRdb table lists in-frame clones only, not all of them. The repertoire holds about 190,000 clones, with approximately 90% as singletons. Source material: peripheral blood. The receptors come from a man in his 70s with active or convalescent COVID-19.

The chain joins TRBV5-1 to TRBJ2-1; tentatively, D is TRBD1 (5 bases). V lost 2 bases to trimming and J lost 8 bases, with 17 bases between them. This CDR3 is built from 15 residues. The germline gives CDR1 SGHRS, CDR2 YFSETQ. The CDR3 nucleotides are TGCGCCAGCAGCTTAACAGGTTACTGGTGGGATGAGCAGTTCTTC. Translation gives CASSLTGYWWDEQFF. Full variable domain (missing parts from reference TRBV5-1 and TRBJ2-1): KAGVTQTPRYLIKTRGQQVTLSCSPISGHRSVSWYQQTPGQGLQFLFEYFSETQRNKGNFPGRFSGRQFSNSRSEMNVSTLELGDSALYLCASSLTGYWWDEQFFGPGTRLTVL.

The chain carries TRBV7-2 and TRBJ2-1, with 12 bases that match TRBD2. The germline V gene encodes CDR1 SGHTA and CDR2 FQGNSA. V gave up 2 bases and J gave up 8 bases; unmatched junction bases: 7. The CDR3 loop spans 16 amino acids. Here the CDR3 reads CASSLMPSGGADEQFF. The CDR3 DNA reads as TGTGCCAGCAGCTTAATGCCTAGCGGGGGGGCCGATGAGCAGTTCTTC.

V gene TRBV5-6 combines with J gene TRBJ2-1; D is unclear. The V and J ends lost 0 bases and 4 bases respectively, with 14 bases between them. Germline CDR1 reads SGHDT; CDR2 reads YYEEEE. There are 16 residues in the CDR3. The CDR3 reads CASSLGGNLVYNEQFF. The CDR3 region has the DNA TGTGCCAGCAGCTTGGGTGGCAACCTAGTTTACAATGAGCAGTTCTTC.

J is TRBJ1-2 and V is TRBV5-6; TRBD1 agrees at 7 bases. V lost 4 bases to trimming and J lost 4 bases; unmatched junction nucleotides: 10. The CDR3 sequence is 15 residues long. CDR1 SGHDT and CDR2 YYEEEE come from the germline V gene. Here the CDR3 DNA reads TGTGCCAGCAGCCGGTCCGGGACAGTCATCTATGGCTACACCTTC. Protein product: CASSRSGTVIYGYTF.

This clone was counted a single time. V usage is TRBV12-5 and J usage is TRBJ1-1; 7 bases agree with TRBD1. V lost 1 base to trimming and J lost 4 bases; unmatched junction nucleotides: 15. In germline, CDR1 is LGHNT, CDR2 FRNRAP. The CDR3 loop spans 18 amino acids. The chain's CDR3 is CASGLGLFSVAGGTEAFF. CDR3 sequence (DNA): TGTGCTAGTGGTTTGGGACTGTTTAGTGTGGCAGGGGGCACTGAAGCTTTCTTT.

This chain connects TRBV29-1 to TRBJ2-7, with no clear D. Germline V gives CDR1 SQVTM, CDR2 ANQGSEA. CDR3 size: 13 residues. Deletions cut 5 bases from V and 6 bases from J, with 17 bases between. The CDR3: CSVSLYPLPEQYF. CDR3 nucleotides: TGCAGCGTTTCCTTGTATCCCCTCCCCGAGCAGTACTTC.

The V and J genes are TRBV11-2 and TRBJ1-1; 9 bases agree with TRBD1. The length of the CDR3 is 15 residues. V lost 0 bases to trimming and J lost 4 bases; unmatched junction nucleotides: 3. Germline V gene lookup returns CDR1 SGHAT and CDR2 FQNNGV. The CDR3 sequence: CASSLDPTGGTEAFF. In nucleotides, the CDR3 is TGTGCCAGCAGCTTAGACCCGACAGGGGGCACTGAAGCTTTCTTT.

V and J are TRBV28 and TRBJ1-4, with unresolved D. Germline V gene sequence: CDR1 MDHEN, CDR2 SYDVKM. V gave up 6 bases and J gave up 4 bases, with 12 bases separating them. This CDR3 is built from 14 residues. CDR3 amino acids: CASRSGGFNEKLFF. For the CDR3, the DNA is TGTGCCAGCAGGTCCGGAGGGTTTAATGAAAAACTGTTTTTT.

This clone came up a few times. The gene calls are TRBV10-2 and TRBJ1-2, with D possibly being TRBD1 (6 bases). The V end lost 6 bases, the J end lost 0 bases, and 11 bases lay between the germline ends. The CDR3 runs 14 residues. The germline gives CDR1 WSHSY, CDR2 SAAADI. This chain's CDR3 is CASRSDRPNYGYTF. In nucleotides, the CDR3 is TGCGCCAGCAGGTCAGACAGGCCTAACTATGGCTACACCTTC.

The chain couples TRBV11-3 to TRBJ2-1, with 8 bases fitting TRBD2. The ends lost 1 base at V and 8 bases at J; junction bases unmatched: 10. Per the germline V gene, CDR1 is SGHNT and CDR2 is YENEEA. The CDR3 has 16 amino acids. CDR3 bases: TGTGCCAGCAGCTTAGTTGGTAGCGGGGCCGGGGATGAGCAGTTCTTC. As protein: CASSLVGSGAGDEQFF.

The V gene is TRBV5-1, the J gene TRBJ2-1; D may be TRBD1 (5 bases). Germline V CDR1 and CDR2: SGHRS, YFSETQ. The CDR3 spans 15 residues. V was clipped by 4 bases and J by 1 base, with 12 bases between them. DNA for the CDR3: TGCGCCAGCAGCCCACAGGATCGTTCCTACAATGAGCAGTTCTTC. Amino acids: CASSPQDRSYNEQFF. The whole variable domain, remainder taken from reference TRBV5-1 and TRBJ2-1, is KAGVTQTPRYLIKTRGQQVTLSCSPISGHRSVSWYQQTPGQGLQFLFEYFSETQRNKGNFPGRFSGRQFSNSRSEMNVSTLELGDSALYLCASSPQDRSYNEQFFGPGTRLTVL.

This sequence joins TRBV6-5 and TRBJ2-7; perhaps TRBD2 as D (5 bases). Trimming removed 2 bases from V and 2 bases from J, with 10 bases in between. The CDR3 covers 14 residues. CDR1 MNHEY and CDR2 SVGAGI come from the germline V gene. CDR3 protein: CASSYRTSTYEQYF. CDR3 bases: TGTGCCAGCAGTTACAGGACTTCCACCTACGAGCAGTACTTC.

This chain links TRBV11-2 with TRBJ1-1, with unresolved D. Trimming left V 5 bases short and J 0 bases short, with 10 bases between. Germline V gene sequence: CDR1 SGHAT, CDR2 FQNNGV. The CDR3 spans 14 residues. CDR3 in DNA: TGTGCCAGCAGCAGCACCATCCTGAACACTGAAGCTTTCTTT. Protein product: CASSSTILNTEAFF. Full variable domain (outside the CDR3, taken from reference TRBV11-2 and TRBJ1-1): EAGVAQSPRYKIIEKRQSVAFWCNPISGHATLYWYQQILGQGPKLLIQFQNNGVVDDSQLPKDRFSAERLKGVDSTLKIQPAKLEDSAVYLCASSSTILNTEAFFGQGTRLTVV.

The chain is built from TRBV29-1 and TRBJ2-2; TRBD1 agrees at 9 bases. CDR1 is SQVTM and CDR2 is ANQGSEA in the germline V gene. After removal of 6 bases from V and 5 bases from J, the junction contained 4 bases not matched to a gene. The CDR3 has 13 residues. CDR3 sequence reads: CSVTGTGTGELFF. CDR3 in DNA: TGCAGCGTAACCGGGACAGGGACCGGGGAGCTGTTTTTT.

This chain joins TRBV5-1 and TRBJ2-1; TRBD2 matches 9 bases. CDR3 size: 16 residues. Germline V gene lookup returns CDR1 SGHRS and CDR2 YFSETQ. V shed 0 bases, J shed 6 bases, and the junction held 7 bases outside the gene matches. The CDR3 here is CASSLEGGRALNEQFF. CDR3 nucleotides: TGCGCCAGCAGCTTGGAGGGCGGGAGGGCCCTCAATGAGCAGTTCTTC.

This clone was seen only once. The chain recombines TRBV3-1 (or the pseudogene TRBV3-2) with TRBJ2-7; 7 bases are shared with TRBD1. The CDR3 sequence is 14 residues long. Germline V gene data show CDR1 as LGHDT and CDR2 as YNNKEL (reference sequence). Germline trimming cut 5 bases from V and 3 bases from J; bases unmatched to any gene: 7. The CDR3 region is CASSSQGDSYEQYF. In nucleotides, the CDR3 is TGTGCCAGCAGCTCCCAAGGGGACAGCTACGAGCAGTACTTC.

This chain connects TRBV28 to TRBJ1-1; TRBD1 is a possible D gene (6 bases). The V gene's germline CDR1 is MDHEN and CDR2 SYDVKM. V was clipped by 7 bases and J by 7 bases, with 19 bases between them. The CDR3 contains 14 residues. CDR3 region: CASTRRGGTREAFF. The CDR3 nucleotides read TGTGCCAGCACCCGAAGGGGGGGGACCCGTGAAGCTTTCTTT.

This chain uses TRBV28 with TRBJ2-2; D may be TRBD2 (7 bases). Trimming stripped 2 bases from V and 2 bases from J, with 9 bases between. This CDR3 comprises 15 residues. Germline V gives CDR1 MDHEN, CDR2 SYDVKM. Here the CDR3 DNA reads TGTGCCAGCAGTTTAGCGGGGGCCAACACCGGGGAGCTGTTTTTT. Residues: CASSLAGANTGELFF.

The J gene is TRBJ2-5, the V gene TRBV5-4, with 8 bases fitting TRBD1. Germline V gives CDR1 SGHNT, CDR2 YYREEE (reference sequence). Unmatched junction bases numbered 5, after V lost 4 bases and J lost 6 bases. This CDR3 comprises 13 residues. This CDR3 reads CASSLDRGQTQYF. The CDR3 DNA sequence: TGTGCCAGCAGCCTAGACAGGGGTCAGACCCAGTACTTC.

V is TRBV3-1 (or the pseudogene TRBV3-2) and J is TRBJ2-7; no reliable D call. CDR3 length: 11 amino acids. Germline assignment: CDR1 LGHDT and CDR2 YNNKEL (reference sequence). V lost 4 bases and J 6 bases, leaving 7 bases between the germline ends. The CDR3 loop reads CASSLLSEQYF. In DNA form, the CDR3 reads TGTGCCAGCAGCCTCCTCTCCGAGCAGTACTTC.

The genes are TRBV25-1 and TRBJ2-3, with D possibly TRBD2 on 5 matching bases. V shed 2 bases and J shed 1 base, with 10 bases lying between them. The CDR3 consists of 15 residues. Germline CDR1 MGHDK, CDR2 SYGVNS. CDR3 DNA: TGTGCCAGCAGTGAAATGGGAGTTGGCACAGATACGCAGTATTTT. It specifies CASSEMGVGTDTQYF. The entire variable domain, with the rest obtained from reference TRBV25-1 and TRBJ2-3, is as follows: EADIYQTPRYLVIGTGKKITLECSQTMGHDKMYWYQQDPGMELHLIHYSYGVNSTEKGDLSSESTVSRIRTEHFPLTLESARPSHTSQYLCASSEMGVGTDTQYFGPGTRLTVL.

The chain combines TRBV27 with TRBJ2-5, with 7 nucleotides matching TRBD1. Germline V gene data show CDR1 as MNHEY and CDR2 as SMNVEV (reference sequence). With 1 base clipped from V and 5 bases from J, the junction kept 10 bases outside the gene matches. The CDR3 covers 16 residues. CDR3 region: CASSLLWDRLRETQYF. DNA of the CDR3: TGTGCCAGCAGTTTATTATGGGACAGACTGCGCGAGACCCAGTACTTC.

This sequence joins TRBV24-1 and TRBJ1-3; D possibly corresponds to TRBD1 (5 bases). V was trimmed by 7 bases and J by 0 bases, leaving 12 bases between them. This CDR3 is built from 15 residues. The germline V gene encodes CDR1 KGHDR and CDR2 SFDVKD. CDR3 protein: CATSAGGSSGNTIYF. CDR3 DNA: TGTGCCACCAGCGCGGGGGGGAGCTCTGGAAACACCATATATTTT.

V gene TRBV6-5 combines with J gene TRBJ2-5; D gene ambiguous. Between the trimmed V and J ends, which lost 9 bases and 1 base, there was a span of 9 bases. The germline V gene has CDR1 MNHEY and CDR2 SVGAGI. This CDR3 has 12 amino acids. The CDR3 DNA is TGTGCCAGTCGCCACGGCCAAGAGACCCAGTACTTC. It is translated as CASRHGQETQYF.

A few counts support this clone. The chain uses TRBV19 and TRBJ1-1; D uncertain. CDR3 length equals 13 residues. CDR1 is LNHDA, CDR2 SQIVND, per germline (reference sequence). Trimming pared 4 bases from V and 2 bases from J, leaving 8 bases between. The CDR3 region is CASSRRSNTEAFF. The CDR3 DNA sequence: TGTGCCAGTAGTAGAAGGAGCAACACTGAAGCTTTCTTT.

The chain employs TRBV29-1 and TRBJ2-7; 13 bases are a match to TRBD2. The CDR3 spans 17 residues. After removal of 6 bases from V and 4 bases from J, the junction contained 15 bases not matched to a gene. Germline V gene lookup returns CDR1 SQVTM and CDR2 ANQGSEA. This chain's CDR3 is CSVLNPTSGRRIYEQYF. The CDR3 DNA is TGCAGCGTGTTGAATCCGACTAGCGGGAGGAGGATATACGAGCAGTACTTC.

This clone was observed a handful of times. The chain is built from TRBV7-9 and TRBJ1-2; D gene unclear. V was pared by 2 bases and J by 6 bases, with 16 bases between. This CDR3 comprises 15 residues. CDR1 is SEHNR and CDR2 is FQNEAQ in the germline V gene (reference sequence). The chain's CDR3 is CASSLPDRGWDGYTF. Written as DNA, the CDR3 is TGTGCCAGCAGCTTACCCGATCGGGGTTGGGATGGCTACACCTTC.

The chain recombines TRBV9 with TRBJ1-3; 8 bases match TRBD1. Germline V gene sequence: CDR1 SGDLS, CDR2 YYNGEE. Germline trimming cut 4 bases from V and 0 bases from J; bases unmatched to any gene: 9. The CDR3 is made up of 17 amino acids. In DNA form, the CDR3 reads TGTGCCAGCAGCACATACGACAGGGGAAGCTCTGGAAACACCATATATTTT. The encoded protein is CASSTYDRGSSGNTIYF.

This clone came up once. The chain has TRBV27 and TRBJ2-1, with 9 bases identical to TRBD1. The CDR3 has 13 residues. Germline assignment: CDR1 MNHEY and CDR2 SMNVEV (reference sequence). After removal of 9 bases from V and 7 bases from J, the junction contained 7 bases not matched to a gene. This CDR3 reads CASSGQGSNEQFF. CDR3 bases: TGTGCCAGTAGTGGACAGGGGTCGAATGAGCAGTTCTTC.

This clone was seen more than once but under ten times. The V and J genes are TRBV25-1 and TRBJ2-3, with D possibly matching TRBD2 (7 bases). The germline V and J ends were trimmed by 4 bases and 6 bases, with 26 bases remaining between them. The CDR3 has 18 amino acids. Per the germline V gene, CDR1 is MGHDK and CDR2 is SYGVNS. CDR3 residues: CASSAGGFLGGRGDTQYF. Here the CDR3 DNA reads TGTGCCAGCAGTGCGGGGGGCTTTCTAGGCGGGAGAGGTGATACGCAGTATTTT.

For this clone: Additional DNA sequences in this sample encode the identical CDR3. The V gene is TRBV7-6, the J gene TRBJ1-5, with 7 bases fitting TRBD1. CDR1 SGHVS and CDR2 FNYEAQ come from the germline V gene. This CDR3 spans 15 amino acids. Trimming cost V 5 bases and J 1 base; bases outside gene matches: 5. The CDR3 DNA is TGTGCCAGCAGCCCTGGGACAGCGAGCAATCAGCCCCAGCATTTT. It is translated as CASSPGTASNQPQHF.